Below are 20 T cell receptor beta chains sequenced from a single sample in a study of cytomegalovirus exposure and HLA in healthy donors. 60 Vbeta and 13 Jbeta primers were used in PCR. This table comes from immunoSEQ multiplex PCR, and its TCRdb copy is limited to in-frame clones, with some not included. The data show around 130,000 clones, approximately 69% seen once. Sample: PBMCs. These receptor sequences come from a middle-aged man in good health and CMV-seropositive.

This clone was recorded a few times. The gene calls are TRBV27 and TRBJ2-3; 9 bases are a match to TRBD2. Trimming cost V 4 bases and J 5 bases; bases outside gene matches: 7. Germline lookup yields CDR1 MNHEY and CDR2 SMNVEV (reference sequence). This CDR3 has 15 residues. As DNA, the CDR3 is TGTGCCAGCAGTTCGGGGGGGACTAGCCTAGATACGCAGTATTTT. Encoded protein: CASSSGGTSLDTQYF.

The chain couples TRBV6-5 to TRBJ2-5, with D tentatively TRBD2 (6 bases). The DNA end favors TRBJ2-7, so the J call may be wrong. The CDR3 has 14 residues. Per germline, CDR1 MNHEY and CDR2 SVGAGI. The CDR3 sequence is CASRPRAGPYEQYF. CDR3 nucleotide sequence: TGTGCCAGCCGACCCCGGGCGGGGCCCTACGAGCAGTACTTC.

The rearrangement joins TRBV6-5 to TRBJ2-2; TRBD1 matches 9 bases. Trimming took 8 bases from V and 2 from J; bases not matched to a gene: 6. The CDR3 length is 15 residues. Germline assignment: CDR1 MNHEY and CDR2 SVGAGI. The CDR3 is CASQQGAVNTGELFF. CDR3 DNA sequence: TGTGCCAGCCAACAGGGGGCGGTTAACACCGGGGAGCTGTTTTTT.

This clone was found a few times. The rearrangement uses TRBV7-9 and TRBJ2-2, with a weak D call TRBD2 (6 bases). V was shortened by 0 bases and J by 4 bases, with 12 bases between the two germline ends. Germline V lookup: CDR1 SEHNR, CDR2 FQNEAQ (reference sequence). This CDR3 comprises 16 residues. CDR3 DNA: TGTGCCAGCAGCTTAGCTTCAGGGACTGGCACCGGGGAGCTGTTTTTT. It specifies CASSLASGTGTGELFF.

The rearrangement joins TRBV5-6 to TRBJ2-5; 8 bases map to TRBD1. The ends lost 4 bases at V and 5 bases at J; junction bases unmatched: 10. Germline V lookup: CDR1 SGHDT, CDR2 YYEEEE. The CDR3 is 15 residues long. CDR3: CASSIGQGGKETQYF. Here the CDR3 DNA reads TGTGCCAGCAGCATAGGACAGGGAGGAAAGGAGACCCAGTACTTC.

The chain has TRBV19 and TRBJ2-5, with D maybe TRBD1 (6 bases). CDR3 length: 14 residues. V was clipped by 4 bases and J by 3 bases, with 12 bases between them. Germline lookup yields CDR1 LNHDA and CDR2 SQIVND (reference sequence). The CDR3 nucleotides are TGTGCCAGTAGTAGACCTTCAGGGGAAGAGACCCAGTACTTC. This gives the protein CASSRPSGEETQYF.

This clone showed up just a few times. The rearrangement joins TRBV5-1 to TRBJ2-7; D might be TRBD2 (5 bases). Germline V lookup: CDR1 SGHRS, CDR2 YFSETQ. The CDR3 contains 15 residues. V was shortened by 6 bases and J by 1 base, with 17 bases between the two germline ends. DNA of the CDR3: TGCGCCAGCATGTCCTCTTTCCGCGGGTCCTACGAGCAGTACTTC. Protein: CASMSSFRGSYEQYF.

The chain is built from TRBV15 and TRBJ1-2; TRBD1 aligns across 11 bases. Germline values: CDR1 LNHNV, CDR2 YYDKDF (reference sequence). CDR3 length equals 18 residues. V lost 3 bases and J lost 6; bases outside the gene matches: 15. The DNA of the CDR3 is TGTGCCACCAGCAGGATCACCGGGACAGGGGGGAGCATTGATGGCTACACCTTC. Protein product: CATSRITGTGGSIDGYTF. Full variable domain (remainder filled in from reference TRBV15 and TRBJ1-2): DAMVIQNPRYQVTQFGKPVTLSCSQTLNHNVMYWYQQKSSQAPKLLFHYYDKDFNNEADTPDNFQSRRPNTSFCFLDIRSPGLGDTAMYLCATSRITGTGGSIDGYTFGSGTRLTVV.

The rearrangement links TRBV11-3 to TRBJ1-1, with D unresolved. CDR1 SGHNT and CDR2 YENEEA come from the germline V gene. Trimming left V 3 bases short and J 1 base short, with 6 bases between. The CDR3 has 13 residues. CDR3 nucleotides: TGTGCCAGCAGCTTTTCAGGGAACACTGAAGCTTTCTTT. Encoded protein: CASSFSGNTEAFF.

This clone was observed a few times. V usage is TRBV30 and J usage is TRBJ2-7; TRBD1 aligns across 9 bases. Unmatched junction bases numbered 8, after V lost 6 bases and J lost 2 bases. Germline CDR1 reads GTSNPN; CDR2 reads SVGIG (reference sequence). This CDR3 is 14 amino acids long. The CDR3 DNA sequence: TGTGCCTGCCTAGGGACAGGGACAACCTACGAGCAGTACTTC. It specifies CACLGTGTTYEQYF.

The V and J genes are TRBV2 and TRBJ1-4, with 12 bases identical to TRBD1. This CDR3 is built from 16 residues. CDR1 and CDR2 from the germline V gene are SNHLY and FYNNEI. J gave up 8 bases and V 7 bases, and 11 bases lay outside the gene matches. The CDR3 nucleotides read TGTGCCAGCAATCCGGGACAGGGGGCCCGGGGAGAAAAACTGTTTTTT. Its protein product is CASNPGQGARGEKLFF.

The CDR3 nucleotides are TGTGCCAGTAGTATAGACGGACATCCGGGAGGTGGCTACACCTTC. This gives the protein CASSIDGHPGGGYTF. This chain joins TRBV19 and TRBJ1-2; tentative D call: TRBD1 (5 bases). V was trimmed by 0 bases and J by 7 bases, leaving 15 bases between them. Germline V gene lookup returns CDR1 LNHDA and CDR2 SQIVND (reference sequence). There are 15 residues in the CDR3.

The chain recombines TRBV2 with TRBJ1-1; the match to TRBD1 covers 11 bases. Germline-derived CDR1 and CDR2 are SNHLY and FYNNEI. There are 14 residues in the CDR3. J was trimmed by 3 bases and V by 5 bases; bases with no gene match: 2. The CDR3 region is CASSQGQGDTEAFF. In DNA form, the CDR3 reads TGTGCCAGCAGTCAGGGACAGGGGGACACTGAAGCTTTCTTT.

This clone has just one count. The chain couples TRBV2 to TRBJ2-2, with 9 bases fitting TRBD1. J lost 5 bases, V lost 7 bases, and 11 bases had no gene match. The CDR3 extends over 16 amino acids. Germline V lookup: CDR1 SNHLY, CDR2 FYNNEI. The CDR3 sequence is CASNLSTGGGTGELFF. CDR3 DNA: TGTGCCAGCAATTTGTCGACAGGGGGGGGGACCGGGGAGCTGTTTTTT.

The chain has TRBV19 and TRBJ2-7; 10 bases are shared with TRBD1. The CDR3 runs 16 residues. Germline values: CDR1 LNHDA, CDR2 SQIVND (reference sequence). V lost 4 bases, J lost 2 bases, and 8 bases stayed unmatched. The CDR3 DNA sequence: TGTGCCAGTAGTAGGGGATCGGGACAGGGGACCTACGAGCAGTACTTC. Its protein product is CASSRGSGQGTYEQYF.

The gene calls are TRBV5-1 and TRBJ1-4; tentatively, D is TRBD1 (5 bases). CDR3 length equals 16 residues. Germline CDR1 reads SGHRS; CDR2 reads YFSETQ. V gave up 4 bases and J gave up 3 bases, with 16 bases separating them. CDR3 protein: CASSGRGQGPNEKLFF. The CDR3 nucleotides read TGCGCCAGCAGCGGGAGGGGCCAGGGTCCTAATGAAAAACTGTTTTTT.

The gene calls are TRBV30 and TRBJ1-1; 12 bases agree with TRBD1. The ends lost 2 bases at V and 4 bases at J; junction bases unmatched: 8. The CDR3 consists of 16 residues. Germline CDR1 GTSNPN, CDR2 SVGIG (reference sequence). CDR3 in DNA: TGTGCCTGGAGTAGGGACAGGGGGCTCTCGGGCACTGAAGCTTTCTTT. Translated: CAWSRDRGLSGTEAFF.

The chain combines TRBV6-6 with TRBJ1-2; D is unresolved. CDR3 length: 13 amino acids. The V gene lost 6 bases and the J gene lost 4 bases, with 12 bases spanning the gap. Germline lookup yields CDR1 MNHNY and CDR2 SVGAGI (reference sequence). CDR3 sequence: CASREPGSYGYTF. The CDR3 DNA sequence: TGTGCCAGCAGAGAGCCGGGTTCCTATGGCTACACCTTC.

This clone was detected only a few times. The chain joins TRBV5-1 to TRBJ1-1, with a tentative D call TRBD1 (6 bases). Germline CDR1 and CDR2: SGHRS and YFSETQ. The length of the CDR3 is 14 residues. Between the trimmed V and J ends, which lost 3 bases and 1 base, there was a span of 10 bases. The DNA for the CDR3 is TGCGCCAGCAGCTGGGGGACACAGAACACTGAAGCTTTCTTT. Translated, it gives CASSWGTQNTEAFF.

The rearrangement joins TRBV5-6 to TRBJ2-5; 8 bases are a match to TRBD1. The J call may be in error: the DNA end matches TRBJ2-7 better. This CDR3 has 13 residues. Per the germline V gene, CDR1 is SGHDT and CDR2 is YYEEEE. The CDR3 here is CASSLQGDYEQYF. CDR3 coding DNA: TGTGCCAGCAGTCTACAGGGGGACTACGAGCAGTACTTC.